This T cell receptor (beta chain) is drawn from a study of blood T cell repertoires in COVID-19. For the study at large: Sources were T cells, B-cell-depleted T cells, or PBMCs; the material itself was cDNA or gDNA.

The germline V gene has CDR1 MNHEY and CDR2 SVGAGI. The V gene lost 0 bases and the J gene lost 8 bases, with 13 bases spanning the gap. CDR3 length: 15 amino acids. In the authors' methods: Estimation of nucleated cell counts was performed using reference gene primer amplification. The protocol was immunoSEQ multiplex PCR, while the TCRdb copy is restricted to in-frame clones and leaves out a portion. From that table come the V and J calls and clone size; the DNA was used to work out D and trimming. Among about 300,000 clones listed, around 87% were seen once. The chain is built from TRBV6-5 and TRBJ1-4, with D perhaps TRBD1 (6 bases). Input material: peripheral blood. This TCR was recovered from a woman in her forties who had recovered from COVID-19. Here the CDR3 DNA reads TGTGCCAGCAGTTACTCTGAACAGGGTTACGAAAAACTGTTTTTT. It yields the protein CASSYSEQGYEKLFF.